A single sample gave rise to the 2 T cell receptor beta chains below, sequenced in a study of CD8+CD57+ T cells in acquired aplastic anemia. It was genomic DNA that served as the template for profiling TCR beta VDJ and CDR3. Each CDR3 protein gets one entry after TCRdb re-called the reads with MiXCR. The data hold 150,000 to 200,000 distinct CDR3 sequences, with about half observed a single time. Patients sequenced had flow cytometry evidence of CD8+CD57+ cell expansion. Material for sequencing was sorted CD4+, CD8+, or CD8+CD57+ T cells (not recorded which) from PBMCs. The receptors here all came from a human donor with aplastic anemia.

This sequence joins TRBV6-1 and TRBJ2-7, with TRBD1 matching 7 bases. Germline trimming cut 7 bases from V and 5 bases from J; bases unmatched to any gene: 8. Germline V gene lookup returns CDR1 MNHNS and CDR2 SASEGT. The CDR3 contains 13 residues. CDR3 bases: TGTGCCAGCAAAGACAGGGTACGGGACGAGCAGTACTTC. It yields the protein CASKDRVRDEQYF.

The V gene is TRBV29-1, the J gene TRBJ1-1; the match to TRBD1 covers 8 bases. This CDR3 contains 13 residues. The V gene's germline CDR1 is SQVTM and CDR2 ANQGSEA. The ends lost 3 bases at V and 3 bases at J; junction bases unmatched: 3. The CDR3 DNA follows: TGCAGCGTTGATCAGGGGGCTTACACTGAAGCTTTCTTT. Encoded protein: CSVDQGAYTEAFF.